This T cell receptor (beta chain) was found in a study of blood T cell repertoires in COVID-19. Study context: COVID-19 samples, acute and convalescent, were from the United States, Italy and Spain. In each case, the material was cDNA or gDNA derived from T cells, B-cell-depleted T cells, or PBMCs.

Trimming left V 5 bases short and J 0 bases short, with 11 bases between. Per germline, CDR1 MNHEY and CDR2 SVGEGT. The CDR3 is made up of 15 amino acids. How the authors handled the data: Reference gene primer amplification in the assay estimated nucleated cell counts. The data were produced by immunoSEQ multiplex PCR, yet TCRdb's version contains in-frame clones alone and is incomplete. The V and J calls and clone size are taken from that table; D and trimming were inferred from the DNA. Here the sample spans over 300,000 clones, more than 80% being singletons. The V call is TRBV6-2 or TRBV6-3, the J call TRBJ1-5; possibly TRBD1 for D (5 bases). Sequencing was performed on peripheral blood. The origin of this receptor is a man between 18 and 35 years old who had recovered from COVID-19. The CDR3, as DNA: TGTGCCAGCAGTGTCGGGCAGGGTAGCAATCAGCCCCAGCATTTT. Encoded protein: CASSVGQGSNQPQHF.